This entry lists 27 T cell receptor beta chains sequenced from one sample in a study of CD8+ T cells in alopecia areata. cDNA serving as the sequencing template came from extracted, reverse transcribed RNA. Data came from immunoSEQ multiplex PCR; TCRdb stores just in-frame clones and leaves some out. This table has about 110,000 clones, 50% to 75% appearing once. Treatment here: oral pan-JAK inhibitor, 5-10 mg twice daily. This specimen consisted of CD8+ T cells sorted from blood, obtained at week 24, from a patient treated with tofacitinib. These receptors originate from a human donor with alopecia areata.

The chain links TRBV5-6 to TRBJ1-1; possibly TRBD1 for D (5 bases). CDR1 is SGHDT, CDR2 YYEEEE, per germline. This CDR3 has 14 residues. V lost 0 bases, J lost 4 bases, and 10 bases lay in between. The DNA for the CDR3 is TGTGCCAGCAGCTTGGTGTCGGGGGGCACTGAAGCTTTCTTT. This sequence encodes CASSLVSGGTEAFF.

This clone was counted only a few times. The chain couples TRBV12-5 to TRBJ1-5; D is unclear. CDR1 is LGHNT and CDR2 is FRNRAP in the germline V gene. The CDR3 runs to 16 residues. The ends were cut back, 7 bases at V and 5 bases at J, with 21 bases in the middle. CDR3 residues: CASAPSLRRADQPQHF. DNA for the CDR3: TGTGCTAGTGCCCCCAGTCTTCGGAGGGCGGATCAGCCCCAGCATTTT.

CDR3 protein: CASSIRTSGGETQYF. In nucleotides, the CDR3 is TGTGCCAGCAGCATAAGGACTAGCGGGGGTGAGACCCAGTACTTC. J is TRBJ2-5 and V is TRBV7-8; 13 bases agree with TRBD2. Germline CDR1 SGHVS, CDR2 FQNEAQ. CDR3 length equals 15 residues. Germline trimming cut 5 bases from V and 5 bases from J; bases unmatched to any gene: 5.

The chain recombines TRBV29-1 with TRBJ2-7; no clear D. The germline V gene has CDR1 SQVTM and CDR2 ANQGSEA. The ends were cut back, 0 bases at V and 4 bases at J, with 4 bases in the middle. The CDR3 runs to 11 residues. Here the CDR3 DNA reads TGCAGCGTTGAAGATGAATACGAGCAGTACTTC. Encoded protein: CSVEDEYEQYF.

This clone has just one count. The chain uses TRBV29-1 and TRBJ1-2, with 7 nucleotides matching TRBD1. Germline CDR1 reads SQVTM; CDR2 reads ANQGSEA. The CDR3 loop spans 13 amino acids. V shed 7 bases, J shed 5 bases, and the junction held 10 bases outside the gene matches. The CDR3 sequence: CSAPKTQGYGYTF. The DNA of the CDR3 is TGCAGCGCCCCAAAAACACAGGGGTATGGCTACACCTTC.

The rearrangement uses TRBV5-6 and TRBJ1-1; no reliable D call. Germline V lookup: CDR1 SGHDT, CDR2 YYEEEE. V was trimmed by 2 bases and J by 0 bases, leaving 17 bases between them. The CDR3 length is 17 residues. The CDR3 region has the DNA TGTGCCAGCAGCTTATCGGGTAATCGGGGTTTGAACACTGAAGCTTTCTTT. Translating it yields CASSLSGNRGLNTEAFF.

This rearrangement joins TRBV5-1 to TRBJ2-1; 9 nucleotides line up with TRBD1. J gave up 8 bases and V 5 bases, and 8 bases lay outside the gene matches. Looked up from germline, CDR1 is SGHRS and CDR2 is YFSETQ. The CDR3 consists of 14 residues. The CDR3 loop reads CASSYRGLRDEQFF. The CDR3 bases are TGCGCCAGCAGTTACAGGGGGCTTAGGGATGAGCAGTTCTTC.

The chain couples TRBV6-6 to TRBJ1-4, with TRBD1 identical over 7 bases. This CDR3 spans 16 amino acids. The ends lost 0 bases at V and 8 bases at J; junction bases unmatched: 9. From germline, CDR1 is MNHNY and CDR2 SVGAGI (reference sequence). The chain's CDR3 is CASSYSRQGWNEKLFF. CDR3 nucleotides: TGTGCCAGCAGTTACTCCAGACAGGGATGGAACGAAAAACTGTTTTTT.

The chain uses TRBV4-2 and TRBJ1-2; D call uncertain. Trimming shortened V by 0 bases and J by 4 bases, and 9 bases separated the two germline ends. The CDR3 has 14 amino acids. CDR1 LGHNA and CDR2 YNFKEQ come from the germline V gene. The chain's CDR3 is CASSQDNTVYGYTF. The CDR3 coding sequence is TGTGCCAGCAGCCAAGATAATACAGTCTATGGCTACACCTTC.

This chain's CDR3 is CASSGRADEQYF. CDR3 sequence (DNA): TGTGCCAGCAGCGGGAGGGCCGACGAGCAGTACTTC. V and J are TRBV5-6 and TRBJ2-7, with 7 positions matching TRBD2. Germline V gene sequence: CDR1 SGHDT, CDR2 YYEEEE. The CDR3 has 12 amino acids. After removal of 4 bases from V and 5 bases from J, the junction contained 3 bases not matched to a gene.

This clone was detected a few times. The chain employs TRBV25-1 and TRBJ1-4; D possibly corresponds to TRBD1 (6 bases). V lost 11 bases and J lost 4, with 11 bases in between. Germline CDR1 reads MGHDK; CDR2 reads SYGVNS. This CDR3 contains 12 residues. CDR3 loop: CAAGRGNEKLFF. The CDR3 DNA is TGTGCCGCCGGCAGGGGTAATGAAAAACTGTTTTTT.

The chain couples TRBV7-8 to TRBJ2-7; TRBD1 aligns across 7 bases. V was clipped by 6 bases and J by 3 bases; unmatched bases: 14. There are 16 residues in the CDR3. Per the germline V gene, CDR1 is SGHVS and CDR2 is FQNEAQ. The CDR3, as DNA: TGTGCCAGCAGTTCGGAATTTGGACAGGTTGTCTACGAGCAGTACTTC. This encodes CASSSEFGQVVYEQYF.

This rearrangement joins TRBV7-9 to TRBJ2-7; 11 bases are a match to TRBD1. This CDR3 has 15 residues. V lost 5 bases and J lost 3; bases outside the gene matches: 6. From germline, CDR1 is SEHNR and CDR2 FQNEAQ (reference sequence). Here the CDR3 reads CASSRTGQGDYEQYF. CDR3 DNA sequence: TGTGCCAGCAGCAGAACGGGACAGGGGGACTACGAGCAGTACTTC.

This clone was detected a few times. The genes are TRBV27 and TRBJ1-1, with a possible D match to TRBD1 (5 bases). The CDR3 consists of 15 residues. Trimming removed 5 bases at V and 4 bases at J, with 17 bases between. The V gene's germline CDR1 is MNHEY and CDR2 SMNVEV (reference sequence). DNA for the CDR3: TGTGCCAGCAGTCCAAGGGAGGGGCAGGGCACTGAAGCTTTCTTT. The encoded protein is CASSPREGQGTEAFF.

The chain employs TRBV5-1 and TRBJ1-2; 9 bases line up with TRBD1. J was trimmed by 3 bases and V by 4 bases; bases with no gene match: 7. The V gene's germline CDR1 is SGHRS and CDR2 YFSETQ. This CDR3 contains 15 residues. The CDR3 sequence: CASSKGQGLDYGYTF. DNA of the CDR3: TGCGCCAGCAGCAAGGGACAGGGACTGGACTATGGCTACACCTTC.

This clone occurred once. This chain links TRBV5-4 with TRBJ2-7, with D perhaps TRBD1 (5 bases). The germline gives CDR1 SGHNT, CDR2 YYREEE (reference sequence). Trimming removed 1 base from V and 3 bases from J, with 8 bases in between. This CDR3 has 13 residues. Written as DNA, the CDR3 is TGTGCCAGCAGCTTGAGAGACAGCTACGAGCAGTACTTC. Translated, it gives CASSLRDSYEQYF.

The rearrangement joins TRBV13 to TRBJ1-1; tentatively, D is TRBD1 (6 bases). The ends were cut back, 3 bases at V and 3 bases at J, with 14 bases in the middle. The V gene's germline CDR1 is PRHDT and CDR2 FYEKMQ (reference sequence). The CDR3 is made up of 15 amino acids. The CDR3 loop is CASSFPAGGHTEAFF. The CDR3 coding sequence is TGTGCCAGCAGCTTCCCGGCGGGGGGCCACACTGAAGCTTTCTTT.

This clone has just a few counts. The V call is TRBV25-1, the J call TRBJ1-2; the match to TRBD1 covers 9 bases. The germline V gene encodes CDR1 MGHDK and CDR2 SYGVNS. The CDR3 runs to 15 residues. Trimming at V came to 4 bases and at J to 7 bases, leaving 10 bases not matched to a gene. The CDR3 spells CASSGDRGVYGGYTF. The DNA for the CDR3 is TGTGCCAGCAGTGGAGACAGGGGGGTATACGGTGGCTACACCTTC.

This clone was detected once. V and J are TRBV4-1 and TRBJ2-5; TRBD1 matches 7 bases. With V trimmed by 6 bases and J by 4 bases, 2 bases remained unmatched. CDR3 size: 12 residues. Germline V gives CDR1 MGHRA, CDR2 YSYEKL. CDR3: CASRGQRETQYF. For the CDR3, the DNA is TGCGCCAGCAGGGGACAGAGAGAGACCCAGTACTTC.

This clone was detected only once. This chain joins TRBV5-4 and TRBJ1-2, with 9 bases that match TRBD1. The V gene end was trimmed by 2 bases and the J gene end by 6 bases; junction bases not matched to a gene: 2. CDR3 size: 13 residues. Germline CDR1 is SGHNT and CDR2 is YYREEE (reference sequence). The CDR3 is CASSFGTGNGYTF. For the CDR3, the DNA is TGTGCCAGCAGCTTCGGGACAGGGAATGGCTACACCTTC.

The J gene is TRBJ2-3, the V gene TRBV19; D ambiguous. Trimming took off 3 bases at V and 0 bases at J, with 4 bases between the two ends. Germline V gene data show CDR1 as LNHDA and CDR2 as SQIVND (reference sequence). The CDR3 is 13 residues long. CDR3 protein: CASSIPSTDTQYF. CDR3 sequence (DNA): TGTGCCAGTAGTATCCCTAGCACAGATACGCAGTATTTT.

This CDR3 reads CATSRAVVYEKLFF. The CDR3 DNA is TGTGCCACCAGCCGAGCGGTGGTTTATGAAAAACTGTTTTTT. J is TRBJ1-4 and V is TRBV15; D is uncertain. Germline V lookup: CDR1 LNHNV, CDR2 YYDKDF (reference sequence). The CDR3 covers 14 residues. Trimming took off 5 bases at V and 6 bases at J, with 13 bases between the two ends.

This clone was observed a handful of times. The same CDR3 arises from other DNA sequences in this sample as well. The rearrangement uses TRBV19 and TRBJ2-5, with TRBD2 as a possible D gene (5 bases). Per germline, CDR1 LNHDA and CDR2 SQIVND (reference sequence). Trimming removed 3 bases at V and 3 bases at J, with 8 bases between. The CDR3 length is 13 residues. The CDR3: CASSIDGEETQYF. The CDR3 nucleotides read TGTGCCAGTAGTATCGACGGGGAAGAGACCCAGTACTTC. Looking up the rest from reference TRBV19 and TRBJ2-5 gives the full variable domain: DGGITQSPKYLFRKEGQNVTLSCEQNLNHDAMYWYRQDPGQGLRLIYYSQIVNDFQKGDIAEGYSVSREKKESFPLTVTSAQKNPTAFYLCASSIDGEETQYFGPGTRLLVL.

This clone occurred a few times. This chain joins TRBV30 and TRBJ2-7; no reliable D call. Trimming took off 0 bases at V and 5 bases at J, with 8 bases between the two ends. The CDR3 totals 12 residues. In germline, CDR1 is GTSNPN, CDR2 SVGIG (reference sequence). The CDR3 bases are TGTGCCTGGAGTGTACGTGGGGACGAGCAGTACTTC. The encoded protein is CAWSVRGDEQYF.

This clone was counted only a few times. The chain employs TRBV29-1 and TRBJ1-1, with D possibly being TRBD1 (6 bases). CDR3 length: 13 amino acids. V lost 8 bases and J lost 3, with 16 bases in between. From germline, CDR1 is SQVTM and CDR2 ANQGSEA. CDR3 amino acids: CSTQHRVHTEAFF. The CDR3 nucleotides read TGCAGCACCCAACACAGGGTTCACACTGAAGCTTTCTTT.

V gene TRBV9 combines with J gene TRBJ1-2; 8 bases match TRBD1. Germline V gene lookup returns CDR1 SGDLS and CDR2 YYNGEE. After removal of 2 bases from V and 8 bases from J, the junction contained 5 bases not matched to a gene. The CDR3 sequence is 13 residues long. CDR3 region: CASSVADRGGYTF. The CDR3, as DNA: TGTGCCAGCAGCGTGGCTGACAGGGGCGGCTACACCTTC.

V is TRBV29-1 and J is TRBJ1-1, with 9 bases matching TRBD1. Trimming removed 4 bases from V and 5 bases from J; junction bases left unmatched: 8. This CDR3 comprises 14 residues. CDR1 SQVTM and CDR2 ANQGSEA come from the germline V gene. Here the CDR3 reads CSVVSGQGFTEAFF. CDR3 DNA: TGCAGCGTTGTATCGGGACAGGGTTTTACTGAAGCTTTCTTT.